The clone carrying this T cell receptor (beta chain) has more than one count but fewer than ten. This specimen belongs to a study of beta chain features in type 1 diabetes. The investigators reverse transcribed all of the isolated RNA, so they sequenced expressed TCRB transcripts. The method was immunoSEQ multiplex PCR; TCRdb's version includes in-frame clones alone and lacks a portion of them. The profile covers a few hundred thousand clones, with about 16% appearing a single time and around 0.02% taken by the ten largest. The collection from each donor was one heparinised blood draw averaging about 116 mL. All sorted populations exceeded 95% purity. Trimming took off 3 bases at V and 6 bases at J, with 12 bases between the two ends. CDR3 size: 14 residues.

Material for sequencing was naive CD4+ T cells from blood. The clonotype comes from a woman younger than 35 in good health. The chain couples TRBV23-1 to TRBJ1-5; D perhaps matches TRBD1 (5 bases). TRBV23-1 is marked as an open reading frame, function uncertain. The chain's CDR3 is CASSHQGEGQPQHF. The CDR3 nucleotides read TGCGCCAGCAGTCATCAGGGTGAAGGTCAGCCCCAGCATTTT.